The clone carrying this TCR beta chain was detected only a few times. Its antigen is currently unknown. With 60 Vbeta and 13 Jbeta primers, the PCR was carried out. In the study's own analysis: As a later analysis found, there were 70 million to 90 million unique TCR beta chains, of which roughly 11 million were shared. Sequencing used immunoSEQ multiplex PCR; TCRdb keeps in-frame clones, though not all of them. Clonal size and the V and J genes are those of that table, whereas D and trimming came from the DNA. This table has 130,000 to 150,000 clones, 64% appearing once. These data come from a study of cytomegalovirus exposure and HLA in healthy donors. The study's findings and limits: The sole available immune exposure information was CMV serostatus. A few CMV-associated chains proved CMV antigen-specific in vitro.

CDR3 length: 14 residues. The germline gives CDR1 SGHRS, CDR2 YFSETQ. V was pared by 3 bases and J by 9 bases, with 15 bases between. The source of this sequence is a woman in her twenties or thirties in good health and CMV-seropositive. The rearrangement uses TRBV5-1 and TRBJ2-2; D ambiguous. Sequenced input: PBMCs. CDR3 protein: CASSYDTSLRELFF. The CDR3 DNA sequence: TGCGCCAGCAGCTATGACACCTCCCTCCGGGAGCTGTTTTTT.